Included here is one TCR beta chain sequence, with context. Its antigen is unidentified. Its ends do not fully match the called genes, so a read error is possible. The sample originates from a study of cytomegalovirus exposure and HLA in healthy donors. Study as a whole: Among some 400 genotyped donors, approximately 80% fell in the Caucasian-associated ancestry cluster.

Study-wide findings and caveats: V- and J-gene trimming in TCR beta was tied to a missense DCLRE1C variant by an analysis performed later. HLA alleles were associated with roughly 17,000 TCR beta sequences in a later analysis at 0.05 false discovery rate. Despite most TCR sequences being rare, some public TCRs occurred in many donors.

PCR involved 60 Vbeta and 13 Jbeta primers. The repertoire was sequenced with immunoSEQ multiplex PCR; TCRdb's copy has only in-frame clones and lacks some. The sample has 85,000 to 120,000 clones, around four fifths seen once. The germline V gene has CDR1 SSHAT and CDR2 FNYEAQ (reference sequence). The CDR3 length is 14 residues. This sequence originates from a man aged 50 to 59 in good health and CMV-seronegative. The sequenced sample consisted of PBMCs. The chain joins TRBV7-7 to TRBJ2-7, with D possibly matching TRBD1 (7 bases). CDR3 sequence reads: CASSPLQGGYEQYF. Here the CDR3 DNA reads TGTGCTAGCAGCCCCCTCCAGGGGGGCTACGAGCAGTACTTC. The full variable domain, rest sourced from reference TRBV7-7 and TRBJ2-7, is GAGVSQSPRYKVTKRGQDVTLRCDPISSHATLYWYQQALGQGPEFLTYFNYEAQPDKSGLPSDRFSAERPEGSISTLTIQRTEQRDSAMYRCASSPLQGGYEQYFGPGTRLTVT.